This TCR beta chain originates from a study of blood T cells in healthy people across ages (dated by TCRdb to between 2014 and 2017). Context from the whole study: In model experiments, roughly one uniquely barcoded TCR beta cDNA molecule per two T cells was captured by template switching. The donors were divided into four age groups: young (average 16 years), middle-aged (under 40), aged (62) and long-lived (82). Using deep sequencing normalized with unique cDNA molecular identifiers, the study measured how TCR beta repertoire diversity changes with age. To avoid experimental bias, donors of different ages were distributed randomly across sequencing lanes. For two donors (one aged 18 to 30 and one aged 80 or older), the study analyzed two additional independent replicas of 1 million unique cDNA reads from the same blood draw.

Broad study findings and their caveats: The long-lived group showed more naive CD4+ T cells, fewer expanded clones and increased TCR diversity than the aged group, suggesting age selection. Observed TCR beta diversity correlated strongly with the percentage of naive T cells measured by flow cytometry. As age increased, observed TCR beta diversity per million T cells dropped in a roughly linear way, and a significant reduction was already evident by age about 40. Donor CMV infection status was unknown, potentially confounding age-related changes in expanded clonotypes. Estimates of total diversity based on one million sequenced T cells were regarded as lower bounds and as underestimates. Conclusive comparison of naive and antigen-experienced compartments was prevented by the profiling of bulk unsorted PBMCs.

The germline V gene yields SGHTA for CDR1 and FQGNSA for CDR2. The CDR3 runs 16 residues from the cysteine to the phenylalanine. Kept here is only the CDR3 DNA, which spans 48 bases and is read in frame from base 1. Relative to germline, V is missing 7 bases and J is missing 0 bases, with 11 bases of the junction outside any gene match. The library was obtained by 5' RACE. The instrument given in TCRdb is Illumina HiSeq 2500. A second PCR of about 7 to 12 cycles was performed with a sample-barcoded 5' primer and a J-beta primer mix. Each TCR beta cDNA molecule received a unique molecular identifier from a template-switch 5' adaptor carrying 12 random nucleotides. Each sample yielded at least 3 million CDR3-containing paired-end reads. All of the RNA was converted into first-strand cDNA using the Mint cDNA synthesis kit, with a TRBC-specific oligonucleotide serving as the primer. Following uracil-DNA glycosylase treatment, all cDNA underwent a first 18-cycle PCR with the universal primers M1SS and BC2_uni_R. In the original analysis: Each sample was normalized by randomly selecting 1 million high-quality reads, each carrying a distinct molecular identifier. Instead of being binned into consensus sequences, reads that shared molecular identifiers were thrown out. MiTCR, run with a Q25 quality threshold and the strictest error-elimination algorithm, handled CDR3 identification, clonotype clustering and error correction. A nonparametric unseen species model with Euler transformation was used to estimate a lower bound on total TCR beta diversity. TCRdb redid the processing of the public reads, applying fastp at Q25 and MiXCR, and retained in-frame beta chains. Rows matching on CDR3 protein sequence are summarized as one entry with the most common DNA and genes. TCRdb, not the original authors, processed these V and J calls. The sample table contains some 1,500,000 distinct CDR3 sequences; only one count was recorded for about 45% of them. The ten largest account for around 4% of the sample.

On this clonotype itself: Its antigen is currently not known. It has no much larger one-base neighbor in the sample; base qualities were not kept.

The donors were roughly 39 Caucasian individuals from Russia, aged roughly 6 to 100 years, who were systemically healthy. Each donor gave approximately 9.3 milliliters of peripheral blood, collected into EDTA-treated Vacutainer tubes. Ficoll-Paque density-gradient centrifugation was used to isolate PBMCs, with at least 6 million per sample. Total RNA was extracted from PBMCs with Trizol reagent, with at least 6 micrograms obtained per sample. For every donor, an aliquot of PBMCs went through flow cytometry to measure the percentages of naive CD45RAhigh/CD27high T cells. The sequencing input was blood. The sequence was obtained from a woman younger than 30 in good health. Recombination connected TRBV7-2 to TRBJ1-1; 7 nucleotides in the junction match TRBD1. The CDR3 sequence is CASTKGNRGMNTEAFF. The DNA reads TGTGCCAGCACCAAAGGTAACAGGGGAATGAACACTGAAGCTTTCTTT.